The clone carrying this TCR beta chain was detected only a few times. The protocol was immunoSEQ multiplex PCR, while the TCRdb copy is restricted to in-frame clones and leaves out a portion. The sample has about 240,000 clones, around 89% seen once; the top ten hold over 7.5%. The data originate from a study of blood T cell repertoires in COVID-19. Self-reported history from a screening survey and questionnaire set each donor's cohort. This CDR3 spans 14 amino acids. The V gene lost 1 base and the J gene lost 3 bases, with 10 bases spanning the gap. Germline V lookup: CDR1 SGHTA, CDR2 FQGNSA. The TCR sequence derives from a man aged 35-49 years who had recovered from COVID-19. The sequenced sample was PBMCs or T cells enriched from blood (not recorded which). V is TRBV7-2 and J is TRBJ2-7; D call uncertain. The DNA for the CDR3 is TGTGCCAGCAGCTTAGTCGGATACAGCTACGAGCAGTACTTC. It yields the protein CASSLVGYSYEQYF.